The rows below give T cell receptor beta chains drawn from one sample of a study of blood T cell repertoires in COVID-19. The repertoire was sequenced with immunoSEQ multiplex PCR; TCRdb's copy has only in-frame clones and lacks some. Altogether about 36,000 clones are present, approximately 78% being singletons, with the ten largest covering 33%. Sequencing was performed on peripheral blood. Receptor source: a man aged 60 to 75 with acute or convalescent COVID-19. Each CDR3 is given with its conserved first and last residue. D genes are given only for firm matches. Expanded clones get a size class; other rows say once, few or many, or leave the size out.

v_call,j_call,clone_size,d_call,cdr3_length,cdr3_aa,cdr3_nt
TRBV11-2,TRBJ2-5,-,-,17,CASSSIIETRNQETQYF,TGTGCCAGCAGCTCGATCATAGAAACCCGAAACCAAGAGACCCAGTACTTC
TRBV6-5,TRBJ1-1,-,-,12,CASSRQNTEAFF,TGTGCCAGCAGCCGACAGAACACTGAAGCTTTCTTT
TRBV2,TRBJ2-2,-,-,14,CASSPGHYTGELFF,TGTGCCAGCAGCCCTGGACACTACACCGGGGAGCTGTTTTTT
TRBV7-6,TRBJ2-3,-,TRBD2,15,CASSLEAGARDTQYF,TGTGCCAGCAGCTTAGAGGCGGGAGCTAGAGATACGCAGTATTTT
TRBV4-2,TRBJ1-2,-,TRBD1,14,CASSLRDRLYGYTF,TGTGCCAGCAGCCTACGGGACAGACTATATGGCTACACCTTC
TRBV6-1,TRBJ1-5,-,-,13,CASSEQDYQPQHF,TGTGCCAGCAGTGAGCAGGACTATCAGCCCCAGCATTTT
TRBV5-4,TRBJ2-7,-,-,15,CASSPGVGATWEQYF,TGTGCCAGCAGCCCTGGAGTGGGGGCGACCTGGGAGCAGTACTTC
TRBV6-5,TRBJ1-1,-,-,11,CASRFTVKAFF,TGTGCCAGCAGATTCACAGTAAAGGCTTTCTTT
TRBV19,TRBJ1-2,-,-,13,CASRMTTNYGYTF,TGTGCCAGTAGGATGACAACTAACTATGGCTACACCTTC
TRBV7-7,TRBJ2-2,once,TRBD2,12,CASRGGTGELFF,TGTGCCAGCAGGGGGGGGACCGGGGAGCTGTTTTTT
TRBV29-1,TRBJ2-7,-,TRBD2,13,CSVGSGRAHEQYF,TGCAGCGTTGGTAGCGGGAGGGCGCACGAGCAGTACTTC
TRBV28,TRBJ2-1,few,TRBD2,15,CATLGGLVSYNEQFF,TGTGCCACGTTAGGGGGACTAGTCTCCTACAATGAGCAGTTCTTC
TRBV19,TRBJ2-2,-,TRBD1,17,CASSKRQGIANTGELFF,TGTGCCAGTAGTAAAAGACAGGGGATTGCGAACACCGGGGAGCTGTTTTTT
TRBV28,TRBJ1-6,-,-,12,CASSPQGSPLHF,TGTGCCAGCAGTCCGCAGGGTTCACCCCTCCACTTT
TRBV6-2/TRBV6-3,TRBJ2-4,-,-,16,CASSTLRRGLVNIQYF,TGTGCCAGCAGCACCTTACGGCGGGGCTTGGTGAACATTCAGTACTTC
TRBV12-3/TRBV12-4,TRBJ2-3,-,-,12,CASSTTTDTQYF,TGTGCCAGCTCGACTACCACAGATACGCAGTATTTT
TRBV6-5,TRBJ1-1,-,-,15,CASSYVGQGNTEAFF,TGTGCCAGCAGTTACGTGGGGCAGGGGAACACTGAAGCTTTCTTT
TRBV11-2,TRBJ1-1,few,-,11,CASSSATEAFF,TGTGCCAGCAGCTCAGCGACTGAAGCTTTCTTT
TRBV9,TRBJ2-3,-,-,13,CASSVGVVDTQYF,TGTGCCAGCAGCGTAGGTGTAGTAGATACGCAGTATTTT
TRBV19,TRBJ1-5,-,-,15,CASSFTGDSNQPQHF,TGTGCCAGTAGTTTCACGGGGGATAGCAATCAGCCCCAGCATTTT
TRBV6-5,TRBJ2-7,-,TRBD1,14,CASSYSRQGYEQYF,TGTGCCAGCAGTTACTCTCGACAGGGCTACGAGCAGTACTTC
TRBV6-5,TRBJ2-7,-,-,13,CASRRSGPYEQYF,TGTGCCAGCAGAAGGAGCGGACCCTACGAGCAGTACTTC